This paragraph covers one T cell receptor (beta chain) sequence. This CDR3 has 13 amino acids. The V gene's germline CDR1 is SNHLY and CDR2 FYNNEI. V dropped 6 bases and J dropped 0 bases, with 9 bases sitting between them. Building the TCR beta libraries relied on iRepertoire HTBI primers, and CDR3 regions underwent Arm-PCR. TCRdb processed the multiplex PCR reads anew with MiXCR; each CDR3 protein has one entry. This sample has about 430,000 distinct CDR3 sequences; 20% to 25% occur once, and the top ten carry around 15%. These data originate in a study of regulatory T cells in long-lasting Graves disease. Time point specified: persistent/refractory GD, antithyroid drugs over 5 years with positive TRAb. With RNA extracted from PBMCs as input, the TCR library was made.

The sequenced sample was peripheral blood mononuclear cells (PBMCs), obtained when the disease was refractory, from a patient treated with antithyroid drugs. This chain joins TRBV2 and TRBJ2-7; no clear D. The receptor was derived from a female donor with Graves disease. The CDR3 is CASRTDGSYEQYF. Here the CDR3 DNA reads TGTGCCAGCAGGACGGACGGCTCCTACGAGCAGTACTTC.